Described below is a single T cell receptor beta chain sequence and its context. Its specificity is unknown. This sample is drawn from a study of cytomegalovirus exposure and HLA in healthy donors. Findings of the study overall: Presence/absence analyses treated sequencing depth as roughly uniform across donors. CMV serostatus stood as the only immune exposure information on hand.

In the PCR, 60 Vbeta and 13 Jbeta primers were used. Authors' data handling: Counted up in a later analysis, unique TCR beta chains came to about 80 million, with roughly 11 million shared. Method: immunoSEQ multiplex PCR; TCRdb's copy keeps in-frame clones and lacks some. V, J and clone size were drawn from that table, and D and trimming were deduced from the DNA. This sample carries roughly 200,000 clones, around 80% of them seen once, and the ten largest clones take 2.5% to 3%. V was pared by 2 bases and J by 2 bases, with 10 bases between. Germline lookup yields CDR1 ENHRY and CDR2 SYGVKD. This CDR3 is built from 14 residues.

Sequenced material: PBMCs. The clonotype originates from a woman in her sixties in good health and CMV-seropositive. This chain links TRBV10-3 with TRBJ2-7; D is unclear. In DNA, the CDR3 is TGTGCCATCAGTGAGAATCAGGAAGCCTACGAGCAGTACTTC. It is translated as CAISENQEAYEQYF.